This T cell receptor beta chain came from a study of T-cell memory formation after mild COVID-19. Overall study context: Among the donors, TCR clusters were largely specific to each donor.

Regarding the study as a whole: Researchers found some responding clones in pre-infection memory, a sign that cross-reactive memory joined.

This clonotype was picked up a small number of times. Antigen unknown. 5'RACE, which relied on constant-segment primers, yielded TCR alpha and TCR beta cDNA libraries carrying sample barcodes and UMIs. One entry per CDR3 protein results from TCRdb running MiXCR on the 5' RACE reads. The data hold fewer than 450,000 distinct CDR3 sequences, with 20% to 25% observed a single time. V dropped 6 bases and J dropped 12 bases, with 15 bases sitting between them. Germline lookup yields CDR1 LNHDA and CDR2 SQIVND (reference sequence). The CDR3 is 12 amino acids. Sequencing input: PBMCs or a T cell subset sorted from them (not recorded which). The receptor comes from an adult woman who had mild COVID-19 (a few samples of this study predate the infection). Cell type and time point are not known. The chain has TRBV19 and TRBJ2-1, with a weak D call TRBD1 (5 bases). The CDR3 loop is CASSSGLQGQFF. DNA for the CDR3: TGTGCCAGTAGCAGTGGGCTTCAGGGGCAGTTCTTC. Filled out from reference TRBV19 and TRBJ2-1, the complete variable domain reads DGGITQSPKYLFRKEGQNVTLSCEQNLNHDAMYWYRQDPGQGLRLIYYSQIVNDFQKGDIAEGYSVSREKKESFPLTVTSAQKNPTAFYLCASSSGLQGQFFGPGTRLTVL.